A single sample is the source of the 8 T cell receptor beta chains below, sequenced in a study of T-cell memory formation after mild COVID-19. Via MiXCR, TCRdb re-called the 5' RACE reads, giving one row per CDR3 protein. The sample holds approximately 260,000 distinct CDR3 sequences, 16% seen once. Material for sequencing was PBMCs or a T cell subset sorted from them (not recorded which). Source of these receptors: a man younger than 30 who had mild COVID-19 (a few samples of this study predate the infection). Cell type and time point are not known.

This clonotype was recorded many times. The rearrangement uses TRBV4-1 and TRBJ2-7, with D uncertain. From germline, CDR1 is MGHRA and CDR2 YSYEKL. Trimming stripped 0 bases from V and 7 bases from J, with 16 bases between. The CDR3 has 15 residues. The CDR3 loop is CASSQEWTGSWEQYF. CDR3 coding DNA: TGCGCCAGCAGCCAAGAATGGACGGGCTCCTGGGAGCAGTACTTC.

This clonotype was observed a handful of times. The chain links TRBV6-5 to TRBJ1-1, with D unclear. Between the trimmed V and J ends, which lost 1 base and 3 bases, there was a span of 15 bases. CDR3 size: 16 residues. Germline assignment: CDR1 MNHEY and CDR2 SVGAGI. The CDR3 loop is CASSYLVGSGYTEAFF. The CDR3 coding sequence is TGTGCCAGCAGTTACTTAGTAGGCTCAGGATACACTGAAGCTTTCTTT.

The gene calls are TRBV12-3 or TRBV12-4 and TRBJ1-2; possible D gene TRBD1, 6 bases. Trimming shortened V by 9 bases and J by 0 bases, and 11 bases separated the two germline ends. CDR3 length: 13 residues. CDR3 sequence (DNA): TGTGCCAGTCGACAGGCAGCTAACTATGGCTACACCTTC. Translation: CASRQAANYGYTF.

The chain combines TRBV5-5 with TRBJ2-1; the D gene could be TRBD1 or TRBD2 (5 bases each). The germline CDR1 and CDR2 sequences are SGHKS and YYEKEE (reference sequence). This CDR3 comprises 15 residues. V lost 1 base and J 5 bases, leaving 13 bases between the germline ends. The CDR3 sequence is CASSLSGTGNNEQFF. Here the CDR3 DNA reads TGTGCCAGCAGCTTGAGTGGGACGGGCAACAATGAGCAGTTCTTC. Full variable domain (rest looked up from reference TRBV5-5 and TRBJ2-1): DAGVTQSPTHLIKTRGQQVTLRCSPISGHKSVSWYQQVLGQGPQFIFQYYEKEERGRGNFPDRFSARQFPNYSSELNVNALLLGDSALYLCASSLSGTGNNEQFFGPGTRLTVL.

This chain links TRBV29-1 with TRBJ1-1, with a tentative D call TRBD1 (5 bases). The CDR3 is 12 amino acids. V lost 6 bases and J 10 bases, leaving 18 bases between the germline ends. Germline V gene lookup returns CDR1 SQVTM and CDR2 ANQGSEA. CDR3 nucleotides: TGCAGCGTCTCCGGGAGGGTTCAGGGAGCTTTCTTT. It encodes CSVSGRVQGAFF. The whole variable domain, remainder taken from reference TRBV29-1 and TRBJ1-1, is SAVISQKPSRDICQRGTSLTIQCQVDSQVTMMFWYRQQPGQSLTLIATANQGSEATYESGFVIDKFPISRPNLTFSTLTVSNMSPEDSSIYLCSVSGRVQGAFFGQGTRLTVV.

The chain recombines TRBV6-6 with TRBJ1-2; D is undetermined. The CDR3 extends over 14 amino acids. V was trimmed by 2 bases and J by 2 bases, leaving 9 bases between them. Germline CDR1 MNHNY, CDR2 SVGAGI (reference sequence). This chain's CDR3 is CASSYAGENYGYTF. CDR3 nucleotides: TGTGCCAGCAGTTACGCGGGTGAAAACTATGGCTACACCTTC.

This clonotype was picked up a small number of times. The chain uses TRBV7-2 and TRBJ1-5; a weak D match, TRBD1 (6 bases). This CDR3 contains 15 residues. Germline values: CDR1 SGHTA, CDR2 FQGNSA. Deletions cut 0 bases from V and 6 bases from J, with 12 bases between. DNA of the CDR3: TGTGCCAGCAGCTTAGCGCCGGGGGGCGTTCAGCCCCAGCATTTT. Its translation: CASSLAPGGVQPQHF.

This clonotype was seen more than once but under ten times. The chain has TRBV20-1 and TRBJ2-7; D gene ambiguous. This CDR3 has 13 residues. Germline loops: CDR1 DFQATT, CDR2 SNEGSKA (reference sequence). The V end lost 6 bases, the J end lost 7 bases, and 19 bases lay between the germline ends. As DNA, the CDR3 is TGCAGTGCCCACAACTCCGCCCTACGAGAGCAGTACGTC. Translation gives CSAHNSALREQYV.